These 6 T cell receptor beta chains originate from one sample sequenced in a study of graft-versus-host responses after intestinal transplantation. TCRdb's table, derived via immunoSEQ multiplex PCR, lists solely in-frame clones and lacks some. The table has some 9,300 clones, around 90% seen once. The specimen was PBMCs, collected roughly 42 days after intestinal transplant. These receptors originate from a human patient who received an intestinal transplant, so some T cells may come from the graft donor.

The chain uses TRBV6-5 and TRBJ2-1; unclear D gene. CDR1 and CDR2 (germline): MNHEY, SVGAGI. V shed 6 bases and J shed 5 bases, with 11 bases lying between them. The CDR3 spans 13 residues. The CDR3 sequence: CASRSPWDNEQFF. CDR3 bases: TGTGCCAGCAGATCTCCCTGGGACAATGAGCAGTTCTTC.

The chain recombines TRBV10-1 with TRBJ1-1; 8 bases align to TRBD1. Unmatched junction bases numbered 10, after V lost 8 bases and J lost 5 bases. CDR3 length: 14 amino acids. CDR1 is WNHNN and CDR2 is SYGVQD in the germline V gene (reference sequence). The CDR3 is CASSPRTGTTEAFF. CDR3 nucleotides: TGCGCCAGCTCACCCCGGACAGGGACGACTGAAGCTTTCTTT.

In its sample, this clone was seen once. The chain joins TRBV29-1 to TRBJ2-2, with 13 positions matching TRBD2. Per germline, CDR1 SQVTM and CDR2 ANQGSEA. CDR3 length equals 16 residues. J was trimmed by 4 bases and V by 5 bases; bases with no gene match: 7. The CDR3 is CSVYTGTSGVTGELFF. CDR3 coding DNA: TGCAGCGTTTACACCGGGACTAGCGGGGTCACCGGGGAGCTGTTTTTT.

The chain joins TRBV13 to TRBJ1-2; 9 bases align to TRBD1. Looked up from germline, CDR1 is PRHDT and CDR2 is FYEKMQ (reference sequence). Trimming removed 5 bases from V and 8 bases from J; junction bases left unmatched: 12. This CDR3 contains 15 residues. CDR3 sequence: CASSHWDRDFEGYTF. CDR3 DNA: TGTGCCAGCAGCCACTGGGACAGGGATTTTGAGGGCTACACCTTC. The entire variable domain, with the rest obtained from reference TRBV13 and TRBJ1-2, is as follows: AAGVIQSPRHLIKEKRETATLKCYPIPRHDTVYWYQQGPGQDPQFLISFYEKMQSDKGSIPDRFSAQQFSDYHSELNMSSLELGDSALYFCASSHWDRDFEGYTFGSGTRLTVV.

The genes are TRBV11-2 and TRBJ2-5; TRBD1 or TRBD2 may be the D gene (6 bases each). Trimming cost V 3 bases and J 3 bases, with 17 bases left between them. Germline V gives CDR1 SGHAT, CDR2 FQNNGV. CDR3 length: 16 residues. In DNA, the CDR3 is TGTGCCAGCAGCTTTTCGGTTGAGGGGGGTAAAGAGACCCAGTACTTC. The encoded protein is CASSFSVEGGKETQYF.

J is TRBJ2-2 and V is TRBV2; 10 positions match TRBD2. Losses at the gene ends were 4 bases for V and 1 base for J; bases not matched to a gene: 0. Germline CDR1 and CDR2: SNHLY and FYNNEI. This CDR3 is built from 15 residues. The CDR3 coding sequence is TGTGCCAGCAGTGGACTAGCGGGGAACACCGGGGAGCTGTTTTTT. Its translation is CASSGLAGNTGELFF.